Below are 21 T cell receptor beta chains sequenced from a single sample in a study of shared clonotypes between healthy human individuals. Generated by immunoSEQ multiplex PCR, the TCRdb table keeps only in-frame clones and is missing some. The sample has some 2,000,000 clones, approximately 94% seen once. The sequenced sample consisted of naive CD4+ T cells sorted from blood. The subset denotes: CD45RA+ positively selected. The source is a man between 18 and 35 years old in good health.

This clone came up a few times. The gene calls are TRBV7-2 and TRBJ1-5; D remains unclear. The CDR3 consists of 15 residues. Germline loops: CDR1 SGHTA, CDR2 FQGNSA. V shed 1 base and J shed 3 bases, with 10 bases lying between them. The CDR3 reads CASSLGGRNNQPQHF. The CDR3 DNA reads as TGTGCCAGCAGCTTAGGAGGGAGGAACAATCAGCCCCAGCATTTT.

The CDR3 here is CASGTATGETEAFF. In DNA, the CDR3 is TGTGCTAGTGGTACCGCTACAGGGGAGACTGAAGCTTTCTTT. The rearrangement uses TRBV12-5 and TRBJ1-1; 7 nucleotides line up with TRBD1. Germline trimming cut 5 bases from V and 5 bases from J; bases unmatched to any gene: 8. The germline V gene has CDR1 LGHNT and CDR2 FRNRAP. The CDR3 totals 14 residues. Full variable domain (remainder filled in from reference TRBV12-5 and TRBJ1-1): DARVTQTPRHKVTEMGQEVTMRCQPILGHNTVFWYRQTMMQGLELLAYFRNRAPLDDSGMPKDRFSAEMPDATLATLKIQPSEPRDSAVYFCASGTATGETEAFFGQGTRLTVV.

This sequence joins TRBV30 and TRBJ2-7; 8 bases align to TRBD1. After removal of 4 bases from V and 7 bases from J, the junction contained 15 bases not matched to a gene. CDR3 length: 15 amino acids. Germline V gene data show CDR1 as GTSNPN and CDR2 as SVGIG (reference sequence). CDR3 residues: CAWNRGQGAGDEQYF. The CDR3 nucleotides are TGTGCCTGGAACCGGGGGCAGGGGGCAGGGGATGAGCAGTACTTC.

The chain joins TRBV2 to TRBJ2-2; 10 nucleotides align to TRBD1. Losses at the gene ends were 5 bases for V and 3 bases for J; bases not matched to a gene: 3. The germline gives CDR1 SNHLY, CDR2 FYNNEI. This CDR3 spans 15 amino acids. The CDR3 is CASSRDRGYTGELFF. In DNA form, the CDR3 reads TGTGCCAGCAGTAGGGACAGGGGTTACACCGGGGAGCTGTTTTTT. Complete variable domain (other parts from reference TRBV2 and TRBJ2-2): EPEVTQTPSHQVTQMGQEVILRCVPISNHLYFYWYRQILGQKVEFLVSFYNNEISEKSEIFDDQFSVERPDGSNFTLKIRSTKLEDSAMYFCASSRDRGYTGELFFGEGSRLTVL.

This chain uses TRBV27 with TRBJ1-1; possibly TRBD1 for D (6 bases). The V end was cut by 6 bases, the J end by 0 bases, with 14 bases between. Germline-derived CDR1 and CDR2 are MNHEY and SMNVEV (reference sequence). There are 15 residues in the CDR3. The CDR3 here is CASSITGKMNTEAFF. The CDR3 region has the DNA TGTGCCAGCAGCATAACAGGGAAAATGAACACTGAAGCTTTCTTT.

In DNA form, the CDR3 reads TGTGCCAGCAGGTTAAGACTAGCGGGAGGGGGCGAGCAGTTCTTC. It is translated as CASRLRLAGGGEQFF. J is TRBJ2-1 and V is TRBV7-2, with 14 bases aligning to TRBD2. Germline CDR1 is SGHTA and CDR2 is FQGNSA. J lost 10 bases, V lost 6 bases, and 8 bases had no gene match. This CDR3 comprises 15 residues.

The chain links TRBV5-8 to TRBJ2-1; the D call may be TRBD1 or TRBD2 (6 bases each). Germline CDR1 is SGHTS and CDR2 is YDEGEE. The length of the CDR3 is 16 residues. V gave up 0 bases and J gave up 2 bases, with 12 bases separating them. The CDR3 DNA sequence: TGTGCCAGCAGCTTGGGGCGGGACACAACCTACAATGAGCAGTTCTTC. This codes for CASSLGRDTTYNEQFF.

The chain uses TRBV14 and TRBJ1-2, with D unresolved. In germline, CDR1 is SGHDN, CDR2 FVKESK. V was clipped by 2 bases and J by 1 base, with 20 bases between them. This CDR3 is built from 18 residues. The CDR3 coding sequence is TGTGCCAGCAGCCAAAGACGGCCAGACGAAAGCCTTAACTATGGCTACACCTTC. Its translation: CASSQRRPDESLNYGYTF.

Here the CDR3 DNA reads TGTGCCACCAGCAGAGATCTTACGGATAATTCACCCCTCCACTTT. Protein: CATSRDLTDNSPLHF. The chain combines TRBV15 with TRBJ1-6, with unresolved D. CDR1 is LNHNV, CDR2 YYDKDF, per germline (reference sequence). The CDR3 loop spans 15 amino acids. Trimming took off 0 bases at V and 5 bases at J, with 8 bases between the two ends.

V usage is TRBV9 and J usage is TRBJ1-3, with 7 nucleotides matching TRBD1. V was clipped by 0 bases and J by 0 bases; unmatched bases: 6. CDR3 length: 17 residues. CDR1 and CDR2 from the germline V gene are SGDLS and YYNGEE. The CDR3 spells CASSVEGQRLSGNTIYF. DNA of the CDR3: TGTGCCAGCAGCGTAGAGGGACAGCGGCTCTCTGGAAACACCATATATTTT.

The DNA for the CDR3 is TGTGCCACCGCCCCGCGATCCTACGAGCAGTACTTC. It codes for CATAPRSYEQYF. The rearrangement links TRBV6-6 to TRBJ2-7; no clear D. The CDR3 has 12 residues. Germline V CDR1 and CDR2: MNHNY, SVGAGI (reference sequence). Trimming left V 10 bases short and J 1 base short, with 11 bases between.

Worth noting for this clone: This sample includes further DNA sequences coding for the same CDR3. The chain links TRBV6-5 to TRBJ1-1; D not resolved. The germline V and J ends were trimmed by 0 bases and 5 bases, with 7 bases remaining between them. The CDR3 covers 13 residues. The germline V gene encodes CDR1 MNHEY and CDR2 SVGAGI. Written as DNA, the CDR3 is TGTGCCAGCAGTTACTCGTGGGGAACTGAAGCTTTCTTT. This translates into CASSYSWGTEAFF.

The rearrangement links TRBV30 to TRBJ1-1; perhaps TRBD1 as D (5 bases). V lost 4 bases and J 4 bases, leaving 13 bases between the germline ends. Germline V gene lookup returns CDR1 GTSNPN and CDR2 SVGIG (reference sequence). The CDR3 is 13 residues long. In nucleotides, the CDR3 is TGTGCCTGGACCAACACAGGATTCACTGAAGCTTTCTTT. This sequence encodes CAWTNTGFTEAFF.

This chain uses TRBV9 with TRBJ2-1, with D hard to call. The CDR3 runs 13 residues. V shed 0 bases and J shed 5 bases, with 6 bases lying between them. Germline V lookup: CDR1 SGDLS, CDR2 YYNGEE. The CDR3 nucleotides read TGTGCCAGCAGCGTAGCACAGAACAATGAGCAGTTCTTC. As protein: CASSVAQNNEQFF.

The rearrangement joins TRBV4-1 to TRBJ2-2; TRBD1 agrees at 8 bases. From germline, CDR1 is MGHRA and CDR2 YSYEKL. After removal of 2 bases from V and 8 bases from J, the junction contained 13 bases not matched to a gene. This CDR3 contains 17 residues. Written as DNA, the CDR3 is TGCGCCAGCAGCCAATCTCCGACAGGGGTAGCAACGGGGGAGCTGTTTTTT. Protein product: CASSQSPTGVATGELFF.

V is TRBV6-5 and J is TRBJ1-1; D uncertain. This CDR3 has 13 residues. Germline-derived CDR1 and CDR2 are MNHEY and SVGAGI. Trimming cost V 0 bases and J 6 bases, with 8 bases left between them. CDR3 sequence (DNA): TGTGCCAGCAGTTACTCGATCGGGTCTGAAGCTTTCTTT. Translated, it gives CASSYSIGSEAFF.

V and J are TRBV7-9 and TRBJ2-1, with 7 nucleotides matching TRBD2. CDR1 is SEHNR and CDR2 is FQNEAQ in the germline V gene (reference sequence). This CDR3 has 14 amino acids. V was clipped by 7 bases and J by 6 bases; unmatched bases: 9. The CDR3 DNA follows: TGTGCCAGCACTGAGCGGGGCATTAGCAATGAGCAGTTCTTC. This gives the protein CASTERGISNEQFF.

CDR3 DNA sequence: TGTGCCAGCAGCTTAGTGTTACCGGGGGCGGGTGAAGCTTTCTTT. It specifies CASSLVLPGAGEAFF. V usage is TRBV7-2 and J usage is TRBJ1-1, with D possibly matching TRBD1 (6 bases). Germline V gene lookup returns CDR1 SGHTA and CDR2 FQGNSA. The V end lost 1 base, the J end lost 7 bases, and 16 bases lay between the germline ends. This CDR3 has 15 residues.

The chain employs TRBV6-1 and TRBJ2-3; 7 bases line up with TRBD2. CDR3 length equals 14 residues. In germline, CDR1 is MNHNS, CDR2 SASEGT. V shed 8 bases and J 5 bases; nucleotides not matched to a gene: 10. The CDR3 sequence: CASARGGRGDTQYF. In DNA form, the CDR3 reads TGTGCCAGCGCAAGGGGAGGGAGGGGAGATACGCAGTATTTT.

The CDR3 coding sequence is TGTGCCAGCAGCCTTGACAGGGTAGCGGCTCAGCCCCAGCATTTT. Residues: CASSLDRVAAQPQHF. The chain joins TRBV12-1 to TRBJ1-5. TRBV12-1 is recorded as a pseudogene. The CDR3 has 15 amino acids.

This clone was observed a single time. The CDR3 spells CSVRQGDNQPQHF. The CDR3 region has the DNA TGCAGCGTGAGACAGGGGGACAATCAGCCCCAGCATTTT. The chain recombines TRBV29-1 with TRBJ1-5; 9 bases line up with TRBD1. Germline V gene lookup returns CDR1 SQVTM and CDR2 ANQGSEA. The CDR3 has 13 amino acids. Trimming took 6 bases from V and 3 from J; bases not matched to a gene: 3.